These T cell receptor beta chains were read from a single sample in a study of technical replicates of blood from a few donors. Profiled with immunoSEQ multiplex PCR; TCRdb holds only in-frame clones, not every one. This sample has 75,000 to 100,000 clones, with about 95% found just once. The material sequenced was T cells isolated from PBMCs. The receptors stem from a human donor in good health. The CDR3 runs from the conserved cysteine through the conserved F or W. A D gene is named only where the DNA matches it firmly. Part of the rows lack a size; the others show once, few, many or a class for expanded clones.

CDR3aa: CASSLVGVSNSPLHF
CDR3nt: TGTGCCAGCAGCTTGGTAGGGGTGAGTAATTCACCCCTCCACTTT
d_gene: .
j_gene: TRBJ1-6
len: 15
abundance: .
v_gene: TRBV5-8

CDR3aa: CASTPLGGRYEQYF
CDR3nt: TGTGCCAGCACCCCTCTAGGCGGGAGGTACGAGCAGTACTTC
d_gene: TRBD2
j_gene: TRBJ2-7
len: 14
abundance: .
v_gene: TRBV6-5

CDR3aa: CSALGLQGPNEKLFF
CDR3nt: TGCAGCGCCCTTGGCCTACAGGGCCCTAATGAAAAACTGTTTTTT
d_gene: .
j_gene: TRBJ1-4
len: 15
abundance: .
v_gene: TRBV29-1

CDR3aa: CASSSGDGYTF
CDR3nt: TGCGCCAGCAGCTCCGGAGATGGCTACACCTTC
d_gene: .
j_gene: TRBJ1-2
len: 11
abundance: .
v_gene: TRBV5-1

CDR3aa: CASSELAGREETQYF
CDR3nt: TGTGCCAGCAGTGAACTAGCGGGGAGGGAAGAGACCCAGTACTTC
d_gene: TRBD2
j_gene: TRBJ2-5
len: 15
abundance: .
v_gene: TRBV25-1

CDR3aa: CASSDETDQSSYNEQFF
CDR3nt: TGCGCCAGCAGTGACGAGACTGACCAGAGCTCCTACAATGAGCAGTTCTTC
d_gene: .
j_gene: TRBJ2-1
len: 17
abundance: .
v_gene: TRBV10-1

CDR3aa: CASSYGAATNEKLFF
CDR3nt: TGTGCCAGCAGTTACGGGGCAGCAACTAATGAAAAACTGTTTTTT
d_gene: .
j_gene: TRBJ1-4
len: 15
abundance: .
v_gene: TRBV6-5

CDR3aa: CASSQERGKAGYGYTF
CDR3nt: TGCGCCAGCAGCCAAGAACGGGGGAAGGCCGGCTATGGCTACACCTTC
d_gene: .
j_gene: TRBJ1-2
len: 16
abundance: .
v_gene: TRBV4-1

CDR3aa: CASSPEPSGMQETQYF
CDR3nt: TGTGCCAGCAGCCCCGAGCCTAGCGGTATGCAAGAGACCCAGTACTTC
d_gene: TRBD2
j_gene: TRBJ2-5
len: 16
abundance: once
v_gene: TRBV5-4

CDR3aa: CASSTPGTTSVDTQYF
CDR3nt: TGTGCCAGTAGTACCCCCGGGACTACCTCCGTCGATACGCAGTATTTT
d_gene: TRBD2
j_gene: TRBJ2-3
len: 16
abundance: .
v_gene: TRBV19

CDR3aa: CASSPSGRGTGELFF
CDR3nt: TGTGCCAGCTCCCCTAGCGGGAGAGGCACCGGGGAGCTGTTTTTT
d_gene: TRBD2
j_gene: TRBJ2-2
len: 15
abundance: .
v_gene: TRBV18

CDR3aa: CASSDFGSMNTEAFF
CDR3nt: TGTGCCAGCAGTGATTTCGGGAGCATGAACACTGAAGCTTTCTTT
d_gene: .
j_gene: TRBJ1-1
len: 15
abundance: few
v_gene: TRBV25-1

CDR3aa: CASSEGGTVYGYTF
CDR3nt: TGTGCCAGCAGCGAAGGAGGGACGGTCTATGGCTACACCTTC
d_gene: .
j_gene: TRBJ1-2
len: 14
abundance: .
v_gene: TRBV28

CDR3aa: CASSELLTDTQYF
CDR3nt: TGCGCCAGCAGTGAGCTACTCACAGATACGCAGTATTTT
d_gene: .
j_gene: TRBJ2-3
len: 13
abundance: .
v_gene: TRBV10-1

CDR3aa: CASSLSSLGDTDTQYF
CDR3nt: TGTGCCAGCAGTTTATCGAGTTTGGGAGATACAGATACGCAGTATTTT
d_gene: .
j_gene: TRBJ2-3
len: 16
abundance: .
v_gene: TRBV27

CDR3aa: CASSLLLGQGPAGGPLETQYF
CDR3nt: TGCGCCAGCAGCTTGCTATTGGGACAGGGGCCGGCCGGGGGGCCGTTAGAGACCCAGTACTTC
d_gene: TRBD1
j_gene: TRBJ2-5
len: 21
abundance: .
v_gene: TRBV5-1

CDR3aa: CASSSRGASDTGELFF
CDR3nt: TGTGCCAGCAGCTCCCGGGGGGCCAGTGACACCGGGGAGCTGTTTTTT
d_gene: .
j_gene: TRBJ2-2
len: 16
abundance: .
v_gene: TRBV7-3

CDR3aa: CASSLVGVGLENEKLFF
CDR3nt: TGTGCCAGCAGCTTGGTCGGTGTGGGACTCGAGAATGAAAAACTGTTTTTT
d_gene: .
j_gene: TRBJ1-4
len: 17
abundance: .
v_gene: TRBV5-6

CDR3aa: CASSPLLGHYTF
CDR3nt: TGTGCCAGCAGTCCCTTATTGGGACACTACACCTTC
d_gene: .
j_gene: TRBJ1-2
len: 12
abundance: .
v_gene: TRBV2

CDR3aa: CASSILDRGGGYTF
CDR3nt: TGTGCCAGCAGCATTCTTGACAGGGGTGGTGGCTACACCTTC
d_gene: TRBD1
j_gene: TRBJ1-2
len: 14
abundance: .
v_gene: TRBV9

CDR3aa: CASSPALHRGLYYEQYF
CDR3nt: TGTGCCAGCTCACCCGCATTACACAGGGGCTTATACTACGAGCAGTACTTC
d_gene: TRBD1
j_gene: TRBJ2-7
len: 17
abundance: .
v_gene: TRBV18

CDR3aa: CASNLGQTQETQYF
CDR3nt: TGTGCCAGCAATCTCGGACAGACCCAAGAGACCCAGTACTTC
d_gene: .
j_gene: TRBJ2-5
len: 14
abundance: .
v_gene: TRBV2

CDR3aa: CASSLLSRGLAGADTQYF
CDR3nt: TGTGCCAGCAGCTTATTATCTCGCGGACTAGCGGGAGCAGATACGCAGTATTTT
d_gene: TRBD2
j_gene: TRBJ2-3
len: 18
abundance: .
v_gene: TRBV11-2

CDR3aa: CASSGAGTGINYGYTF
CDR3nt: TGTGCCAGCAGCGGGGCCGGGACAGGGATAAACTATGGCTACACCTTC
d_gene: TRBD1
j_gene: TRBJ1-2
len: 16
abundance: .
v_gene: TRBV6-6

CDR3aa: CASSPDRDQPQHF
CDR3nt: TGTGCCAGCAGTCCGGACAGAGATCAGCCCCAGCATTTT
d_gene: .
j_gene: TRBJ1-5
len: 13
abundance: .
v_gene: TRBV6-5

CDR3aa: CAWSVQGAAYEQYF
CDR3nt: TGTGCCTGGAGTGTACAGGGGGCAGCCTACGAGCAGTACTTC
d_gene: TRBD1
j_gene: TRBJ2-7
len: 14
abundance: .
v_gene: TRBV30

CDR3aa: CASSLGQTYEQYF
CDR3nt: TGTGCCAGCAGTTTAGGGCAGACCTACGAGCAGTACTTC
d_gene: .
j_gene: TRBJ2-7
len: 13
abundance: .
v_gene: TRBV28

CDR3aa: CASSQSYTANYGYTF
CDR3nt: TGCGCCAGCAGCCAATCTTATACAGCAAACTATGGCTACACCTTC
d_gene: .
j_gene: TRBJ1-2
len: 15
abundance: .
v_gene: TRBV4-1

CDR3aa: CASSPASRETQYF
CDR3nt: TGTGCCAGCTCACCAGCTAGCCGGGAGACCCAGTACTTC
d_gene: .
j_gene: TRBJ2-5
len: 13
abundance: .
v_gene: TRBV18

CDR3aa: CASSLSGAEYNEQFF
CDR3nt: TGTGCCAGCAGCTTAAGCGGAGCTGAGTACAATGAGCAGTTCTTC
d_gene: .
j_gene: TRBJ2-1
len: 15
abundance: .
v_gene: TRBV7-2

CDR3aa: CASSLVRGDTQYF
CDR3nt: TGTGCCAGCAGCTTAGTCCGCGGAGATACGCAGTATTTT
d_gene: .
j_gene: TRBJ2-3
len: 13
abundance: .
v_gene: TRBV5-6

CDR3aa: CSTTGPYGYTF
CDR3nt: TGCAGCACGACAGGACCCTATGGCTACACCTTC
d_gene: .
j_gene: TRBJ1-2
len: 11
abundance: .
v_gene: TRBV29-1

CDR3aa: CASPGDFGQPQHF
CDR3nt: TGTGCCAGCCCAGGGGATTTCGGTCAGCCCCAGCATTTT
d_gene: .
j_gene: TRBJ1-5
len: 13
abundance: .
v_gene: TRBV6-1

CDR3aa: CSVLDSMRYEQYF
CDR3nt: TGCAGCGTTCTCGACTCGATGAGGTACGAGCAGTACTTC
d_gene: .
j_gene: TRBJ2-7
len: 13
abundance: .
v_gene: TRBV29-1

CDR3aa: CASSDAGGSFGNTIYF
CDR3nt: TGTGCCAGCAGTGACGCAGGGGGGTCTTTTGGAAACACCATATATTTT
d_gene: TRBD1
j_gene: TRBJ1-3
len: 16
abundance: .
v_gene: TRBV28

CDR3aa: CASSPKLASTDTQYF
CDR3nt: TGTGCCAGCTCACCAAAGCTAGCTAGCACAGATACGCAGTATTTT
d_gene: .
j_gene: TRBJ2-3
len: 15
abundance: .
v_gene: TRBV18

CDR3aa: CASSYRVGYTEAFF
CDR3nt: TGTGCCAGCAGCTACAGGGTTGGGTACACTGAAGCTTTCTTT
d_gene: .
j_gene: TRBJ1-1
len: 14
abundance: .
v_gene: TRBV27